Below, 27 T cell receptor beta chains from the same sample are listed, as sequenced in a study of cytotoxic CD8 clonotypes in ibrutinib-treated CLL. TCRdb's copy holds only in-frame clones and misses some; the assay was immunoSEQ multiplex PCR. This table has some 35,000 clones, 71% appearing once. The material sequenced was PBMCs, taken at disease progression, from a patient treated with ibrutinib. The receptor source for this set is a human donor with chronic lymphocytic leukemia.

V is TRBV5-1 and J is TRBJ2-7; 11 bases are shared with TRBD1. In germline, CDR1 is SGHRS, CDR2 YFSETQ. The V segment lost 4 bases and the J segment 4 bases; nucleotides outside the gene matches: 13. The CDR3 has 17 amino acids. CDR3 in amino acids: CASSPEIRDRGKYEQYF. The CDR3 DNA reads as TGCGCCAGCAGCCCCGAGATCCGGGACAGGGGGAAATACGAGCAGTACTTC.

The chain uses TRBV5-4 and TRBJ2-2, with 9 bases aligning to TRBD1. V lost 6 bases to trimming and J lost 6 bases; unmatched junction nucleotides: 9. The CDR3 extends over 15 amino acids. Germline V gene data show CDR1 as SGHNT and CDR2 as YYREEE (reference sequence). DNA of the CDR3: TGTGCCAGCAACGCACAACAGGGGGCCCCCGGGGAGCTGTTTTTT. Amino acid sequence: CASNAQQGAPGELFF.

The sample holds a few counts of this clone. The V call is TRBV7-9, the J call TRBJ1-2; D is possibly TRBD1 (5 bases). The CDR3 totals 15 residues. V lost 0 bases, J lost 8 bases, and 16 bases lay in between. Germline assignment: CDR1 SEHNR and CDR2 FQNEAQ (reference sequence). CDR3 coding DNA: TGTGCCAGCAGCTTAGCGCGTGGAGGAGGGGTCGGCTACACCTTC. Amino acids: CASSLARGGGVGYTF.

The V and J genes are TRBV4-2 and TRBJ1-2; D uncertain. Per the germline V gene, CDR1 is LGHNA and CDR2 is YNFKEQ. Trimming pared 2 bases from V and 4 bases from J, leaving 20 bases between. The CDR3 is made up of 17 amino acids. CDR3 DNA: TGTGCCAGCAGCCAATCGTCATTACCTAGAATGGGCTATGGCTACACCTTC. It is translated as CASSQSSLPRMGYGYTF.

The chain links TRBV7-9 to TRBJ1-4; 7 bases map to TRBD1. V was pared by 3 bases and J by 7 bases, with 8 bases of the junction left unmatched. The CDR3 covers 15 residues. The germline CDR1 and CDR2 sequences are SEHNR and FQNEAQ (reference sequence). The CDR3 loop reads CASSFGSQGIEKLFF. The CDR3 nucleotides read TGTGCCAGCAGCTTCGGTTCACAGGGGATTGAAAAACTGTTTTTT.

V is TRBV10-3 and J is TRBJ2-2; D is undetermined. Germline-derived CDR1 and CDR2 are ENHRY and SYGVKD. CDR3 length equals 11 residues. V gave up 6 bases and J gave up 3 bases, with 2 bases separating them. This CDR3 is CAIRDTGELFF. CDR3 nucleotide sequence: TGTGCCATCAGAGACACCGGGGAGCTGTTTTTT.

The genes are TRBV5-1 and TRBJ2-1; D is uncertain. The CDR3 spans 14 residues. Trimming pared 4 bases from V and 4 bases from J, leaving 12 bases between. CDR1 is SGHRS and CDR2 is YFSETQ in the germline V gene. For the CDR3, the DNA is TGCGCCAGCAGCCCCCAGCTGGTTTACAATGAGCAGTTCTTC. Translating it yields CASSPQLVYNEQFF.

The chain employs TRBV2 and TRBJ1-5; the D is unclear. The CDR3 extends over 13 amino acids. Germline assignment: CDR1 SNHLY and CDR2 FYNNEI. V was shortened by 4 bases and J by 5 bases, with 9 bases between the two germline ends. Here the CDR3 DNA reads TGTGCCAGCAGTGCCCAGCAGGATCAGCCCCAGCATTTT. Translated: CASSAQQDQPQHF. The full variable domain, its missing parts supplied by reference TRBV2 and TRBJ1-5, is EPEVTQTPSHQVTQMGQEVILRCVPISNHLYFYWYRQILGQKVEFLVSFYNNEISEKSEIFDDQFSVERPDGSNFTLKIRSTKLEDSAMYFCASSAQQDQPQHFGDGTRLSIL.

The CDR3 loop is CSASSLYEQYF. CDR3 DNA sequence: TGCAGTGCAAGCAGCCTCTACGAGCAGTACTTC. V and J are TRBV20-1 and TRBJ2-7; D call uncertain. Germline CDR1 and CDR2: DFQATT and SNEGSKA (reference sequence). The CDR3 runs 11 residues. V lost 6 bases and J 3 bases, leaving 9 bases between the germline ends.

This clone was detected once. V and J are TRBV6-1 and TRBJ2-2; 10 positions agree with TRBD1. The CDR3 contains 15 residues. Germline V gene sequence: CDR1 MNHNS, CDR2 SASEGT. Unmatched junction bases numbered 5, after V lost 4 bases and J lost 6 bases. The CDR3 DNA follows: TGTGCCAGCAGTGTAAGACAGGGGGCATCCGGGGAGCTGTTTTTT. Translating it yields CASSVRQGASGELFF.

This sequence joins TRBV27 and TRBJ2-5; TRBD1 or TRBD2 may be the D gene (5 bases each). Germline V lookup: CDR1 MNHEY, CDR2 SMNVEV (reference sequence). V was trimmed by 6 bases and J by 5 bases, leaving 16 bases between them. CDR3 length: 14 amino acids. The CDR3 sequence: CASSQLGVGETQYF. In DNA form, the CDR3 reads TGTGCCAGCAGCCAACTGGGGGTAGGTGAGACCCAGTACTTC.

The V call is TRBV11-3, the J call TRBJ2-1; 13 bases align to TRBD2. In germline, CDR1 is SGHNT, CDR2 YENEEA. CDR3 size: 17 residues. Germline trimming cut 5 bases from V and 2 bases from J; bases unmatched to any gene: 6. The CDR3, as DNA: TGTGCCAGCAGCCCGGGGACTAGCGGGGCAACCTACAATGAGCAGTTCTTC. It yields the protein CASSPGTSGATYNEQFF.

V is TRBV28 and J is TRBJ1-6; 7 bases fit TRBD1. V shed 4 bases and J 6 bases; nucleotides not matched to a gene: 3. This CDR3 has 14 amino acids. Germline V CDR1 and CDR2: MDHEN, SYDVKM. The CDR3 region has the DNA TGTGCCAGCAGTTCCGGGACAGCTAATTCACCCCTCCACTTT. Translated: CASSSGTANSPLHF.

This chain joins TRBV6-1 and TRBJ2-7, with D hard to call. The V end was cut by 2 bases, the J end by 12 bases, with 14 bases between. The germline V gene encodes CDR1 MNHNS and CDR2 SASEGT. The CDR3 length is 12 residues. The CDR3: CASSEHAINPYF. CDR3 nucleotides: TGTGCCAGCAGTGAACATGCCATCAACCCGTACTTC.

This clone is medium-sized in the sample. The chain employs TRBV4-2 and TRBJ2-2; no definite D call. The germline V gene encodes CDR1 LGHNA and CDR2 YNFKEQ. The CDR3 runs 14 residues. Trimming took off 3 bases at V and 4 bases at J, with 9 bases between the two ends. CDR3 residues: CASSHGPSTGELFF. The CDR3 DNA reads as TGTGCCAGCAGCCATGGTCCGAGCACCGGGGAGCTGTTTTTT.

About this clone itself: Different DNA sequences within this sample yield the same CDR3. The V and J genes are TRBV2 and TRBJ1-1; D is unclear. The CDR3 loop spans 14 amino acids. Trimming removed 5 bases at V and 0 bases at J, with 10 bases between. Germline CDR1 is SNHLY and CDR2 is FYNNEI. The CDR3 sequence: CASSRRGMNTEAFF. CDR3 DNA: TGTGCCAGCAGTAGGCGAGGGATGAACACTGAAGCTTTCTTT.

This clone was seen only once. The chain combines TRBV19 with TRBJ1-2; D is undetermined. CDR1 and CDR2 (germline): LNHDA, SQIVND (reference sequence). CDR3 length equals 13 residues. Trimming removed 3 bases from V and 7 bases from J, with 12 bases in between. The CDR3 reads CASSIGAFGGYTF. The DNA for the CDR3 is TGTGCCAGTAGTATTGGTGCCTTTGGTGGCTACACCTTC.

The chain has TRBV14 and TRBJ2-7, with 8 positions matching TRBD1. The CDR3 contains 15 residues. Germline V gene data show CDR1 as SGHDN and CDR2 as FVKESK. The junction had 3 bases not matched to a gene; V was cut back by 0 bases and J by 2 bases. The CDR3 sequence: CASSQDVGQAYEQYF. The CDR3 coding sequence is TGTGCCAGCAGCCAAGATGTGGGACAGGCCTACGAGCAGTACTTC.

CDR3 amino acids: CASSRPDSGSNTEAFF. CDR3 nucleotide sequence: TGTGCCAGCTCTAGACCAGACAGCGGCTCGAACACTGAAGCTTTCTTT. The rearrangement links TRBV7-6 to TRBJ1-1, with a tentative D call TRBD1 (5 bases). V lost 8 bases, J lost 1 base, and 20 bases lay in between. The length of the CDR3 is 16 residues. Germline lookup yields CDR1 SGHVS and CDR2 FNYEAQ.

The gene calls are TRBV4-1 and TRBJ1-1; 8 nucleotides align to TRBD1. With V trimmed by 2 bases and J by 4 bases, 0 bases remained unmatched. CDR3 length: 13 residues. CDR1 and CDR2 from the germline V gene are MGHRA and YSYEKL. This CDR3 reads CASSQQGATEAFF. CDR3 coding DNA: TGCGCCAGCAGCCAACAGGGGGCCACTGAAGCTTTCTTT.

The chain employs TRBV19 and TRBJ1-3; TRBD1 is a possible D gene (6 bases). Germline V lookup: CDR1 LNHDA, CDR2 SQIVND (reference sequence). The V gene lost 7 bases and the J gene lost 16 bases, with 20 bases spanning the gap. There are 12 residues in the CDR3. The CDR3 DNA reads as TGTGCCAGTACCGGGATTGACAGGAGGGGGTATTTT. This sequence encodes CASTGIDRRGYF.

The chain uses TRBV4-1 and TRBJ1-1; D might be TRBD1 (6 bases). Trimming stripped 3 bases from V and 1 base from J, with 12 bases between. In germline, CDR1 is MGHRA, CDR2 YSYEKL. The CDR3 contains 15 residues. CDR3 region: CASSQGAGTNTEAFF. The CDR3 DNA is TGCGCCAGCAGCCAGGGGGCAGGGACGAACACTGAAGCTTTCTTT.

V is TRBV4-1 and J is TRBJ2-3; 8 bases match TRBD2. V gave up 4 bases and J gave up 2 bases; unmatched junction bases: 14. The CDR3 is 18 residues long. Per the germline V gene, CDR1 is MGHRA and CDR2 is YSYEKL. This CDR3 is CASSRTGGEAGNTDTQYF. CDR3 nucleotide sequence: TGCGCCAGCAGCCGTACCGGGGGGGAGGCTGGTAACACAGATACGCAGTATTTT.

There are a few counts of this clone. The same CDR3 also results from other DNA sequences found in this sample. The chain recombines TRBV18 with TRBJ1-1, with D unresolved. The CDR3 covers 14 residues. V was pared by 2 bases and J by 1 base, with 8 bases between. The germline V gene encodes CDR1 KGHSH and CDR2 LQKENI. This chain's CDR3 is CASSPAIQNTEAFF. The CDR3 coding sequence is TGTGCCAGCTCACCAGCGATCCAGAACACTGAAGCTTTCTTT.

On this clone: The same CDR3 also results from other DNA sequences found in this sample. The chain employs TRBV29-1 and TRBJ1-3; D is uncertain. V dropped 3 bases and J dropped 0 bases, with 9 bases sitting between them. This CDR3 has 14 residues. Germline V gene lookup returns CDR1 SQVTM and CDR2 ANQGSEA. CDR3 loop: CSVEVVSSGNTIYF. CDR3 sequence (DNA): TGCAGCGTTGAGGTCGTTAGCTCTGGAAACACCATATATTTT.

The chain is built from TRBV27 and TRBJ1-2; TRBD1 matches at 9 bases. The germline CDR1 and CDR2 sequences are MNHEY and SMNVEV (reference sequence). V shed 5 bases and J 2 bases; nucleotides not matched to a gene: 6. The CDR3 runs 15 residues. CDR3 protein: CASSLQGQGNYGYTF. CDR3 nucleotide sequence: TGTGCCAGCAGTCTCCAAGGACAGGGGAACTATGGCTACACCTTC.

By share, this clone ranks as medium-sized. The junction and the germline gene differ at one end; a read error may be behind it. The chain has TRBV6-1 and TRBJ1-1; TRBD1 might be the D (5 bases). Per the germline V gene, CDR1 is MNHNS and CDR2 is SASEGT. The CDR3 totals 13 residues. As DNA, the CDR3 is TGTGCCAACAGTCGAGGGACGAACACTGAAGCTTTCTTT. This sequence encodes CANSRGTNTEAFF.